One TCR beta chain is described in this entry. Its antigen is unidentified. The junction departs from the called germline gene at one end, perhaps through a read error. The table came from immunoSEQ multiplex PCR; TCRdb's copy has only in-frame clones and leaves some out. The sample lists approximately 170,000 clones, roughly nine tenths occurring once. This sample is part of a study of cytomegalovirus exposure and HLA in healthy donors. The study's findings and limits: The investigators catalogued 160 or so TCR beta chains as cytomegalovirus-associated.

The sequencing sample was made of PBMCs. The receptor comes from a woman aged 18-29 years in good health and CMV-seropositive.

CDR3 DNA: TGTGCCAGCATCTTAGGACAGGTCTTGTCAGAGCAGTACTTC. The encoded protein is CASILGQVLSEQYF. The chain uses TRBV7-8 and TRBJ2-7; 7 nucleotides agree with TRBD1. CDR1 and CDR2 from the germline V gene are SGHVS and FQNEAQ. The CDR3 runs 14 residues.